This T cell receptor (beta chain) comes out of a study of T cells after yellow fever vaccination. Background on the study: Those fractions that held only low numbers of cells were prepared using the SMART-Seq v4 Ultra Low Input RNA kit. Points from the study as a whole: Clonotype sharing between CD4 and CD8 compartments was small. Clones from primary vaccination mostly reappeared after the booster (96% CD4, 88% CD8).

The CDR3 consists of 13 residues. Germline values: CDR1 KGHSH, CDR2 LQKENI. Conversion of TCR transcripts into cDNA relied on 5'RACE template switching, which added a universal primer site and UMIs. TCRdb redid the calling of the 5' RACE reads with MiXCR, one entry per CDR3 protein. The sample has about 300,000 distinct CDR3 sequences, approximately 10% seen once. This clonotype was seen just once. Antigen specificity is unknown. Possible read error: a much larger clone is one base away. V usage is TRBV18 and J usage is TRBJ1-1, with D possibly matching TRBD1 (6 bases). The sequence derives from a man between 18 and 35 years old who received the YFV17D yellow fever vaccine. Sample: CD4+ T cells sorted from PBMCs, taken 5 days after the yellow fever booster vaccination. CDR3 DNA: TGTGCCGGCTCACCCCAGGGGTACACTGAAGCTTTCTTT. This encodes CAGSPQGYTEAFF.